The sequence of this T cell receptor (beta chain) was determined in a study of OX40 agonist ivuxolimab in advanced cancers. Systemic immunosuppression or autoimmune disease history was grounds to exclude patients. On this clone: Its antigen is unidentified.

The data were produced by immunoSEQ multiplex PCR, yet TCRdb's version contains in-frame clones alone and is incomplete. The sample includes about 64,000 clones, around 93% of them seen just once. The CDR3 spans 16 residues. V dropped 4 bases and J dropped 4 bases, with 16 bases sitting between them. Germline assignment: CDR1 LNHDA and CDR2 SQIVND (reference sequence). Study-wide results and limits: The specificity for antigen of the expanded peripheral T cells was not determined. Expanded clones were, on average, more numerous in CD8+ T cells than in CD4+. Normalized expansion of T-cell clones was also low for some nonresponders.

This clonotype was sampled from an adult with an advanced solid tumor such as melanoma, head and neck, liver or kidney cancer. V gene TRBV19 combines with J gene TRBJ1-4, with D tentatively TRBD1 (6 bases). The sample was CD4+ or CD8+ T cells sorted from blood, taken in a trial of the OX40 agonist ivuxolimab. CDR3 loop: CASSTDSRLINEKLFF. In nucleotides, the CDR3 is TGTGCCAGTAGTACGGACAGCCGTTTGATTAATGAAAAACTGTTTTTT.